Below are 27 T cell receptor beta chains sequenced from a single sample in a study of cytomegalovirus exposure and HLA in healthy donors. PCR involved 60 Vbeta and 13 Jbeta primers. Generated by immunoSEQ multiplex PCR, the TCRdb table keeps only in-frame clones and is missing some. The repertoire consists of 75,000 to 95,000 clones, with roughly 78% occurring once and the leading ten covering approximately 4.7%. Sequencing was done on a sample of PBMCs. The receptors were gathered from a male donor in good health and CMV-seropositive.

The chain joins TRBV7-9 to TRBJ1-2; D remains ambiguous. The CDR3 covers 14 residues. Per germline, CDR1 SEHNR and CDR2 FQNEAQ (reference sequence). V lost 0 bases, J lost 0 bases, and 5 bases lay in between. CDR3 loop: CASSLAAANYGYTF. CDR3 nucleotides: TGTGCCAGCAGCTTAGCCGCAGCTAACTATGGCTACACCTTC.

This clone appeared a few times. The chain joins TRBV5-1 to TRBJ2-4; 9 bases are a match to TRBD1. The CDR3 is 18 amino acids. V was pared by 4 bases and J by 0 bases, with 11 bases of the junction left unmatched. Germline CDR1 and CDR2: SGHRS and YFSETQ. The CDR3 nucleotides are TGCGCCAGCAGCCCAACTACAGGGGGCGGGGTAGCCAAAAACATTCAGTACTTC. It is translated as CASSPTTGGGVAKNIQYF. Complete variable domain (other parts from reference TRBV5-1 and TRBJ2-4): KAGVTQTPRYLIKTRGQQVTLSCSPISGHRSVSWYQQTPGQGLQFLFEYFSETQRNKGNFPGRFSGRQFSNSRSEMNVSTLELGDSALYLCASSPTTGGGVAKNIQYFGAGTRLSVL.

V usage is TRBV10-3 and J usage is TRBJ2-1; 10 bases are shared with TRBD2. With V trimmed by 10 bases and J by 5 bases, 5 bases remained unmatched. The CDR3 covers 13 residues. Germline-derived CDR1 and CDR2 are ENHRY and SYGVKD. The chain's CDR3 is CATGLADNNEQFF. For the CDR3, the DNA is TGTGCCACCGGACTAGCGGATAACAATGAGCAGTTCTTC.

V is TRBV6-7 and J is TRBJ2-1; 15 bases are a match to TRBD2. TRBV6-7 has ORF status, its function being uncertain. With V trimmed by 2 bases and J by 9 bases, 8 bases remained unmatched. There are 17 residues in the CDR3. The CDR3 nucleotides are TGTGCCAGCAGTTACCCAGGACTAGCGGGAGGGCCAACTGAGCAGTTCTTC. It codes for CASSYPGLAGGPTEQFF.

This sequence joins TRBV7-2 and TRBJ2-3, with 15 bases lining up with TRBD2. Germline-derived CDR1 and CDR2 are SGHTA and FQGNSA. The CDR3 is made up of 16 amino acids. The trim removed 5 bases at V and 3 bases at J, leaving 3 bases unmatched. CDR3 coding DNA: TGTGCCAGCAGCGCTGGACTAGCGGGAGGGACAGATACGCAGTATTTT. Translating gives CASSAGLAGGTDTQYF. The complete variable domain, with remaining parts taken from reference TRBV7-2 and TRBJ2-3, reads GAGVSQSPSNKVTEKGKDVELRCDPISGHTALYWYRQSLGQGLEFLIYFQGNSAPDKSGLPSDRFSAERTGGSVSTLTIQRTQQEDSAVYLCASSAGLAGGTDTQYFGPGTRLTVL.

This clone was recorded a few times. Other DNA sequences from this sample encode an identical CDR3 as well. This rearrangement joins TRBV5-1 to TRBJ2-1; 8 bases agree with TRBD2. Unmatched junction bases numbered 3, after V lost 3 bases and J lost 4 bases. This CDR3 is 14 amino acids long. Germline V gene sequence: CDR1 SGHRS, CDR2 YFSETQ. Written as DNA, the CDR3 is TGCGCCAGCAGCTCAGCGGGGGCATACAATGAGCAGTTCTTC. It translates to CASSSAGAYNEQFF.

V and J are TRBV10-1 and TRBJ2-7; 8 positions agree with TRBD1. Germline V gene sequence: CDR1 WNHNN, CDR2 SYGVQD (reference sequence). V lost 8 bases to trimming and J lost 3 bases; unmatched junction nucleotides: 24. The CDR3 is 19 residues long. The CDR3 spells CASLPPRTGNYNGYYEQYF. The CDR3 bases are TGCGCCAGCCTCCCGCCGAGGACAGGGAACTATAATGGATACTACGAGCAGTACTTC.

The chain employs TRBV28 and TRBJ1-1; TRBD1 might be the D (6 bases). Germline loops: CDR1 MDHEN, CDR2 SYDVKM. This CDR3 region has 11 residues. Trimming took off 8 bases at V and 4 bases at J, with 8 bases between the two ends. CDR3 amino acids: CASRQATEAFF. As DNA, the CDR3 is TGTGCCAGCCGACAGGCCACTGAAGCTTTCTTT.

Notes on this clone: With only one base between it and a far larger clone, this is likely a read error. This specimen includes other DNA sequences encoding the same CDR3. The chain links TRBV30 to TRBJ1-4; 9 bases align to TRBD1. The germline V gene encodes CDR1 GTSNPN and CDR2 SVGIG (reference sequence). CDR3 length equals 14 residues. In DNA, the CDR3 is TGTGCCTGGAGTGGGGACAGGGCACAGGAAAAACTGTTTTTC. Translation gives CAWSGDRAQEKLFF.

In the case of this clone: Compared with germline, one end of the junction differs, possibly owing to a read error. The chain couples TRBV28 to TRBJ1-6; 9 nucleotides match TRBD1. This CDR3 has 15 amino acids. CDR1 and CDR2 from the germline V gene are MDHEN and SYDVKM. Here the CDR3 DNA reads TGTGTCAGCAGGGCTTCGGACAGGGGAAATTCACCCCTCCACTTT. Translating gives CVSRASDRGNSPLHF. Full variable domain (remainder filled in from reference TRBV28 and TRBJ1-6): DVKVTQSSRYLVKRTGEKVFLECVQDMDHENMFWYRQDPGLGLRLIYFSYDVKMKEKGDIPEGYSVSREKKERFSLILESASTNQTSMYLCVSRASDRGNSPLHFGNGTRLTVT.

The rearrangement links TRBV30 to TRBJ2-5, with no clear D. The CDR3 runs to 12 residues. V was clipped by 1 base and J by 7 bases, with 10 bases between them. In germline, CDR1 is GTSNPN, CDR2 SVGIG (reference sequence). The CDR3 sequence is CAWSGPSGTQYF. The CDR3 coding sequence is TGTGCCTGGAGTGGCCCTTCAGGGACCCAGTACTTC.

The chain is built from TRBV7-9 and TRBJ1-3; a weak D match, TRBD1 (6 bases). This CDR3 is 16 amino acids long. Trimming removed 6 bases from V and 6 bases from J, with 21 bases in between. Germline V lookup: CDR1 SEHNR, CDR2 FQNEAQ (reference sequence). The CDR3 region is CASSFETGGNPNTIYF. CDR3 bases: TGTGCCAGCAGTTTCGAGACAGGCGGCAACCCAAACACCATATATTTT.

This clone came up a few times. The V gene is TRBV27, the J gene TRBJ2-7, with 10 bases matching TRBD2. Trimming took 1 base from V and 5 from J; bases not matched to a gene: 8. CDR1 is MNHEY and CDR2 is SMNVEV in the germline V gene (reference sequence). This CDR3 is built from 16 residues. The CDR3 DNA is TGTGCCAGCAGTTTATACTCTGGGCTAGCGGGAGACGAGCAGTACTTC. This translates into CASSLYSGLAGDEQYF.

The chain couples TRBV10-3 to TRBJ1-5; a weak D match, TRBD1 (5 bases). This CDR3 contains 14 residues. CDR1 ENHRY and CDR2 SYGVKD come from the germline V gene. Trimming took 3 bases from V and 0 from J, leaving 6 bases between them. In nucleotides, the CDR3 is TGTGCCATCAGTGACGACAGTAGCAATCAGCCCCAGCATTTT. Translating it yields CAISDDSSNQPQHF.

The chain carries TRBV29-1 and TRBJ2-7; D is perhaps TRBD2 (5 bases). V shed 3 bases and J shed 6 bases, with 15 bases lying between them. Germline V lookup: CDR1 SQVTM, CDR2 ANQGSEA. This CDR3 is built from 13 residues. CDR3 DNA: TGCAGCGTTGACGGGCGGAGGCCTGGCGAGCAGTACTTC. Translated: CSVDGRRPGEQYF.

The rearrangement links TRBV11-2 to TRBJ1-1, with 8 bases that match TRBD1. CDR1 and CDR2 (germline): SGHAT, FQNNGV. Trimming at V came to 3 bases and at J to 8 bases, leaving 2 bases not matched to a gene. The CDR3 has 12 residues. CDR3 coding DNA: TGTGCCAGCAGCTTCCAGGGGGCCGAAGCTTTCTTT. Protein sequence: CASSFQGAEAFF. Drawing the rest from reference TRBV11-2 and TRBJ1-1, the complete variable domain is EAGVAQSPRYKIIEKRQSVAFWCNPISGHATLYWYQQILGQGPKLLIQFQNNGVVDDSQLPKDRFSAERLKGVDSTLKIQPAKLEDSAVYLCASSFQGAEAFFGQGTRLTVV.

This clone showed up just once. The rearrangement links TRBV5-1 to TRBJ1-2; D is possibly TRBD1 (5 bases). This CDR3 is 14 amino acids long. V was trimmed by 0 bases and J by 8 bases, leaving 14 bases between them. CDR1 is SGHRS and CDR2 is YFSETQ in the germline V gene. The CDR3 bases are TGCGCCAGCAGCTTGGATTCAGGGCCAACCGGCTACACCTTC. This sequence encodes CASSLDSGPTGYTF.

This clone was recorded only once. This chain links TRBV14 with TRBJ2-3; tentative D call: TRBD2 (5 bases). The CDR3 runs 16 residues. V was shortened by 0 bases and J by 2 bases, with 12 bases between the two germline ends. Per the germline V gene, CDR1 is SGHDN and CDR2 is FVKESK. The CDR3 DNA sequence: TGTGCCAGCAGCCAAGATTCGAGGGTTTTCACAGATACGCAGTATTTT. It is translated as CASSQDSRVFTDTQYF.

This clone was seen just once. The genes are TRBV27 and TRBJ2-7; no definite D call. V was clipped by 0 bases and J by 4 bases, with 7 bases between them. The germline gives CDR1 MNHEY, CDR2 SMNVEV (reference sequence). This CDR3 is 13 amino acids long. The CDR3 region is CASSLSTVYEQYF. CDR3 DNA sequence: TGTGCCAGCAGTTTATCGACTGTTTACGAGCAGTACTTC.

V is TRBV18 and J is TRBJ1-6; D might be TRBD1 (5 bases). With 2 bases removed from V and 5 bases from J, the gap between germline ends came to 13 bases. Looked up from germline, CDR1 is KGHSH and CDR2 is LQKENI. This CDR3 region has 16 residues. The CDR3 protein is CASSPNRARDNSPLHF. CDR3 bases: TGTGCCAGCTCACCAAATAGGGCCAGGGATAATTCACCCCTCCACTTT.

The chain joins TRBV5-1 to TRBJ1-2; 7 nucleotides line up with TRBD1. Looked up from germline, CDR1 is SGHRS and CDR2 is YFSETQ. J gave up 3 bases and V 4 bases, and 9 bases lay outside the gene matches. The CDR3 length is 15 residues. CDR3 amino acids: CASSRQTGEDYGYTF. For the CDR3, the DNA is TGCGCCAGCAGCCGACAAACAGGGGAAGACTATGGCTACACCTTC. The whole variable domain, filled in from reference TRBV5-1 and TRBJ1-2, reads KAGVTQTPRYLIKTRGQQVTLSCSPISGHRSVSWYQQTPGQGLQFLFEYFSETQRNKGNFPGRFSGRQFSNSRSEMNVSTLELGDSALYLCASSRQTGEDYGYTFGSGTRLTVV.

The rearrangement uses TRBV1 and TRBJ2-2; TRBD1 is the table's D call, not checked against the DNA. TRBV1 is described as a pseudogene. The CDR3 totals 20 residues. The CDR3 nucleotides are TGCACCAGCAGCCAAGGCATCGAAACACAGCACCTCCTCAGAATCGGGGAGCTGTTTTTT. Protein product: CTSSQGIETQHLLRIGELFF.

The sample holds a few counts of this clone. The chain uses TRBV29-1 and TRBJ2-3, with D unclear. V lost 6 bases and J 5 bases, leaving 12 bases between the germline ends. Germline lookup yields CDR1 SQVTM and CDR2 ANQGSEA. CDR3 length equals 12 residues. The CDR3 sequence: CSVSHTGDTQYF. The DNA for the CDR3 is TGCAGCGTGAGCCATACTGGAGATACGCAGTATTTT.

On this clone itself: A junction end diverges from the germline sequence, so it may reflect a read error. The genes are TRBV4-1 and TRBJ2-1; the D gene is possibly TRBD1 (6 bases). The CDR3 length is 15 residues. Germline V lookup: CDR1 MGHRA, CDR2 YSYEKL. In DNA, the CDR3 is TGCGCCAGCAGGGGGGTCCAGGGGAGAGACACAATGTGGGTCTTC. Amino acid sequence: CASRGVQGRDTMWVF.

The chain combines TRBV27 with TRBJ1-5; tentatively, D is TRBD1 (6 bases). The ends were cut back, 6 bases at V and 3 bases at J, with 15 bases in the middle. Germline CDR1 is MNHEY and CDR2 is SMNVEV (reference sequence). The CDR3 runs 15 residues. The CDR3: CASRRHRDNNQPQHF. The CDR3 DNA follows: TGTGCCAGCAGACGACATAGGGACAACAATCAGCCCCAGCATTTT.

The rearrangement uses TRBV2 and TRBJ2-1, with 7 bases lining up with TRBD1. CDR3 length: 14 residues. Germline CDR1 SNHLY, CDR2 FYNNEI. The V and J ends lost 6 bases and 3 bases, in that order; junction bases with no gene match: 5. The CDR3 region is CASRTGIGYNEQFF. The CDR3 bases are TGTGCCAGCAGGACAGGGATTGGCTACAATGAGCAGTTCTTC.

The CDR3 sequence is CASSNQGGRDTQYF. The CDR3 DNA reads as TGCGCCAGCAGCAACCAAGGGGGCCGGGATACGCAGTATTTT. The rearrangement links TRBV5-1 to TRBJ2-3; 7 positions match TRBD1. Trimming cost V 4 bases and J 6 bases; bases outside gene matches: 8. The germline CDR1 and CDR2 sequences are SGHRS and YFSETQ. The CDR3 spans 14 residues.